This T cell receptor beta chain was sequenced for a study of blood T cell repertoires in COVID-19. Looking at the study overall: Samples of COVID-19 (acute and convalescent) were obtained from the United States, Italy and Spain. In each case, the material was cDNA or gDNA derived from T cells, B-cell-depleted T cells, or PBMCs.

The germline V and J ends were trimmed by 7 bases and 13 bases, with 23 bases remaining between them. The CDR3 spans 15 residues. CDR1 is MNHEY, CDR2 SVGAGI, per germline. Original data processing: Estimation of nucleated cell counts relied on the amplification of reference gene primers. Produced via immunoSEQ multiplex PCR; TCRdb's table is partial and in-frame only. The V and J calls and clone size were taken over from that table, and D and trimming were inferred from the DNA. This table holds over 85,000 clones, around 75% found once. The sequenced material came from peripheral blood. The chain links TRBV6-5 to TRBJ1-6; weak D call: TRBD1 (5 bases). The source is a man aged 65-85 years with acute or convalescent COVID-19. The CDR3 DNA is TGTGCCAGCAATGGGAGGGACTGGGCTTTCTCGCCCCTCCACTTT. This sequence encodes CASNGRDWAFSPLHF.